This T cell receptor beta chain was recorded in a study of blood T cell repertoires in COVID-19 (dated by TCRdb to about 2020). Regarding the complete study: The collaborator samples originated in the United States, Italy and Spain and spanned the acute and convalescent phases of COVID-19. Where available, HLA class I and class II types were taken from metadata supplied by the sample provider and were not determined by assay-based typing. The sample metadata nearly always contained a de-identified subject ID, COVID-19 status, age in years and sex. The material from the prospective study consisted of cDNA or gDNA derived from T cells, B-cell-depleted T cells, or PBMCs. The repertoires were released in a freely available public database intended as a resource for research on the immune response to SARS-CoV-2. Samples came from the ongoing ImmuneRACE study (first 160 participants) plus 1,254 subjects from 6 global collaborators. Deeply sampled blood TCRbeta repertoires from subjects exposed to, actively infected with, or recovered from COVID-19 were included in the dataset. Study-wide conclusions, independent of this receptor: How much clinical and demographic metadata was included differed by source and by participant, and the metadata was provided uncurated.

V is pruned by 4 bases and J by 1 base, leaving 5 bases of the junction without a gene match. From the cysteine through the phenylalanine, the CDR3 covers 15 amino acids. Just the 45-base CDR3 DNA is kept, in frame starting at base 1. Taken from the germline V gene (reference sequence), the CDR1 and CDR2 loops are SEHNR and FQNEAQ. Each collaborating institution followed its own protocols to collect whole blood in K2EDTA tubes. For TCRbeta analysis, collaborators shipped samples in one of three forms: frozen whole blood, isolated PBMCs, or DNA extracted from either of those sample types. The immunoSEQ Assay, a bias-controlled multiplex PCR, was used to amplify TCRbeta CDR3 regions from genomic DNA. The authors' pipeline ran thus. Within the assay, amplification of reference gene primers was used to estimate how many nucleated cells each sample contained. Sequence reads were collapsed and filtered to measure the absolute abundance of every unique TCRbeta CDR3 rearrangement. For each sample, productive Simpson clonality was calculated by taking the square root of Simpson's diversity index across productive rearrangements. This immuneACCESS table, as held by TCRdb, lists in-frame sequences with V and J called but not all clones. Of the missing ones, under half trace to an unresolved V gene in checked studies; the others have no known cause. Clone size and V and J calls were adopted from that table, with D and trimming inferred from the DNA. The sample table lists 150,000 to 200,000 clones, about 92% of them with a count of one. The ten largest clones add up to roughly 19% of the sample.

This clone appeared a single time. Its cognate antigen has yet to be identified. It has no much larger one-base neighbor in the sample; base qualities were not kept. The sequence derives from a man in his 60s with active or convalescent COVID-19. The specimen sequenced was peripheral blood. The chain joins TRBV7-9 to TRBJ2-7; 9 of the junction bases match TRBD2. The DNA sequence reads TGTGCCAGCAGCTCAGAGGCGGGAGGGTCCTACGAGCAGTACTTC. This codes for CASSSEAGGSYEQYF.